The entry below describes one T cell receptor beta chain. Its antigen remains unidentified. The data were obtained in a study of cytomegalovirus exposure and HLA in healthy donors. Regarding the study as a whole: High sensitivity and specificity were reportedly achieved when the classifier diagnosed cytomegalovirus status. Specific recognition of CMV antigens was confirmed in vitro for a few chains (all CMV-associated). Usually a TCR sequence was rare, but some public TCRs were found in many donors.

Clones were sequenced by immunoSEQ multiplex PCR, and TCRdb holds only the in-frame ones, with some missing. The profile shows about 54,000 clones, approximately 89% of them singletons. Sequenced: PBMCs. The clonotype was recovered from a woman in her late teens or twenties in good health and CMV-seropositive.

CDR3 region: CASSRGEEADTQYF. In nucleotides, the CDR3 is TGTGCCAGCAGCCGGGGGGAGGAAGCAGATACGCAGTATTTT. This chain uses TRBV4-2 with TRBJ2-3; possible D gene TRBD2, 6 bases. The V gene's germline CDR1 is LGHNA and CDR2 YNFKEQ. V lost 4 bases and J 4 bases, leaving 12 bases between the germline ends. The CDR3 extends over 14 amino acids.